The TCR beta chain described here comes from a study of blood T cells in healthy people across ages. V lost 3 bases, J lost 3 bases, and 9 bases lay in between. The length of the CDR3 is 13 residues. A second about 7 to 12 cycle PCR used barcoded and J-beta primers. TCRdb re-called the 5' RACE reads through MiXCR, storing one row per CDR3 protein. The sample lists around 1,700,000 distinct CDR3 sequences, about 30% occurring once. Drawing of peripheral blood yielded 7.5 to 10 milliliters from each donor. This chain links TRBV12-3 or TRBV12-4 with TRBJ2-7; TRBD2 is a possible D gene (5 bases). The source is a woman aged 25 to 39 in good health. Specimen: blood. The CDR3 protein is CASSFGLRYEQYF. As DNA, the CDR3 is TGTGCCAGCAGTTTCGGACTCCGCTACGAGCAGTACTTC.